This TCR beta chain was retrieved from a study of shared clonotypes between healthy human individuals. Each of the donors was a healthy adult who was HIV-negative and had not had a recent acute infection or vaccination. From germline, CDR1 is SGHTA and CDR2 FQGNSA. Between the trimmed V and J ends, which lost 4 bases and 3 bases, there was a span of 10 bases. The CDR3 spans 13 residues. Each subset's genomic DNA was split evenly across several immunoSEQ plates. Clones were sequenced by immunoSEQ multiplex PCR, and TCRdb holds only the in-frame ones, with some missing. The sample records 1.5 million to 1.9 million clones, around 98% being singletons.

The chain recombines TRBV7-2 with TRBJ2-7, with D tentatively TRBD2 (5 bases). This TCR was sampled from a man aged 30-40 years in good health. Material: naive CD4+ T cells sorted from blood. The subset: CD45RA+ positively selected. CDR3 nucleotide sequence: TGTGCCAGCAGCTCCGGGATTCTCTACGAGCAGTACTTC. Translation gives CASSSGILYEQYF.